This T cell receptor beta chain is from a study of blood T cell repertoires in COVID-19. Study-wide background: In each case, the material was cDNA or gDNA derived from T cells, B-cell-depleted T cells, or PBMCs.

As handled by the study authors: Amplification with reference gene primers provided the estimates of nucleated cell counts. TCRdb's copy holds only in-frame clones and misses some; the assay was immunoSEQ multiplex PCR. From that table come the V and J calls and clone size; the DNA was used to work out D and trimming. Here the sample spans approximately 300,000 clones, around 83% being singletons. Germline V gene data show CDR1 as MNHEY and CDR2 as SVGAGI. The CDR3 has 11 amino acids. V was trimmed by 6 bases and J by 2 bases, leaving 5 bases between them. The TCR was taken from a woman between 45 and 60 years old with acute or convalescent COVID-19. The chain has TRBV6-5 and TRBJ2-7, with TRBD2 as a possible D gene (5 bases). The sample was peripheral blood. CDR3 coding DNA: TGTGCCAGCAGGAGGGCCTACGAGCAGTACTTC. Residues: CASRRAYEQYF.